This T cell receptor beta chain appears in the sequencing data of a study of blood T cell repertoires in COVID-19. The overall study: Samples came from the United States, Italy and Spain, spanning acute and convalescent COVID-19. Sample material is recorded as cDNA or gDNA derived from T cells, B-cell-depleted T cells, or PBMCs.

Original processing methods: Estimates of nucleated cell counts were drawn from the amplification of reference gene primers. TCRdb keeps only in-frame clones here, not all; method: immunoSEQ multiplex PCR. V and J calls and clone size are copied from that table; D and trimming were computed from the DNA. The table lists some 60,000 clones, approximately 90% of them singletons. This CDR3 is 13 amino acids long. CDR1 SGHRS and CDR2 YFSETQ come from the germline V gene. The V gene end was trimmed by 4 bases and the J gene end by 8 bases; junction bases not matched to a gene: 8. The rearrangement links TRBV5-1 to TRBJ1-2; 7 bases map to TRBD1. Sequenced input: peripheral blood. This TCR came from a man aged 40-55 years with acute or convalescent COVID-19. Here the CDR3 DNA reads TGCGCCAGCAGCCCCCGGGGACAGTTGGGCTACACCTTC. Translating it yields CASSPRGQLGYTF.